Sequencing of this T cell receptor beta chain was carried out in a study of blood T cell repertoires in COVID-19. At the level of the study: T cells, B-cell-depleted T cells, or PBMCs provided the cDNA or gDNA that served as material.

In the original analysis: It was from reference gene primer amplification that nucleated cell counts were estimated. The protocol was immunoSEQ multiplex PCR, while the TCRdb copy is restricted to in-frame clones and leaves out a portion. V and J calls and clone size are copied from that table; D and trimming were computed from the DNA. The profile shows approximately 170,000 clones, more than 75% of them singletons. This CDR3 has 14 residues. The germline V gene has CDR1 SQVTM and CDR2 ANQGSEA. On this clone itself: One end of the junction does not line up with germline, which may come from a read error.

The sequenced sample consisted of peripheral blood. This chain links TRBV29-1 with TRBJ1-4, with D perhaps matching TRBD1 (6 bases). The TCR comes from a man between 18 and 35 years old with COVID-19, enrolled during active disease. The CDR3 spells CSEVNRAPKEKLLF. CDR3 in DNA: TGCAGCGAAGTGAACAGGGCACCAAAGGAAAAACTGCTTTTT.